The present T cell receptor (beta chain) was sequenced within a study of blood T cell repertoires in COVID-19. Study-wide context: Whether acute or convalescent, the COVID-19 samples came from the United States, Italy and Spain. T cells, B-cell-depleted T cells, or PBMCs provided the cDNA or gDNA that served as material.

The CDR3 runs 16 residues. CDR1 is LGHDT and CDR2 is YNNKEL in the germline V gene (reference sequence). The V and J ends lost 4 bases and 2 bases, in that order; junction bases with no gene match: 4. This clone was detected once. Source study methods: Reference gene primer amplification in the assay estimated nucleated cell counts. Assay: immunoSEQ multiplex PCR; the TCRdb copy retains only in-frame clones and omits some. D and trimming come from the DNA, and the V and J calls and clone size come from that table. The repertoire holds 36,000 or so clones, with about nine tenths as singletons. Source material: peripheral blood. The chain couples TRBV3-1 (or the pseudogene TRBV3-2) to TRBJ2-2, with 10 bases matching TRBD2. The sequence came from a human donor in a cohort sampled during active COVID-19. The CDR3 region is CASSRRTSGNTGELFF. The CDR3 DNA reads TGTGCCAGCAGCCGCCGGACTAGCGGAAACACCGGGGAGCTGTTTTTT.